Shown below are 27 T cell receptor beta chains from a single sample sequenced in a study of cytomegalovirus exposure and HLA in healthy donors (dated by TCRdb to 2015 to 2018). Library creation used the immunoSEQ multiplex PCR assay. This is the immuneACCESS table as TCRdb keeps it, with only in-frame sequences that have V and J called. A part of the clones is gone; compared with another copy, unresolved V genes explain less than half, and the rest is unexplained. Present in this sample are 110,000 to 150,000 clones, 85% to 95% of which were seen just once. Jointly, the top ten make up 1.8% of the sample. Sequencing used PBMCs. The receptors originated from a man aged 18 to 35 in good health and CMV-seropositive.

The rearrangement links TRBV6-5 to TRBJ2-1, with D tentatively TRBD2 (7 bases). V was shortened by 9 bases and J by 8 bases, with 23 bases between the two germline ends. This CDR3 contains 15 residues. In germline, CDR1 is MNHEY, CDR2 SVGAGI. The CDR3 nucleotides are TGTGCCAGTGGGGGGGCGCCCCCTACTACGGATGAGCAGTTCTTC. Protein product: CASGGAPPTTDEQFF.

J is TRBJ2-3 and V is TRBV9, with 7 bases identical to TRBD2. V lost 5 bases and J lost 1; bases outside the gene matches: 7. Germline V gives CDR1 SGDLS, CDR2 YYNGEE. The CDR3 length is 15 residues. The CDR3 loop reads CASSGVTSGTDTQYF. CDR3 bases: TGTGCCAGCAGTGGGGTAACTAGCGGCACAGATACGCAGTATTTT.

The chain couples TRBV19 to TRBJ2-5; maybe TRBD2 (6 bases). The germline V gene encodes CDR1 LNHDA and CDR2 SQIVND (reference sequence). V lost 6 bases, J lost 4 bases, and 6 bases lay in between. The CDR3 totals 11 residues. CDR3 sequence reads: CASRGGETQYF. CDR3 in DNA: TGTGCCAGTAGGGGGGGAGAGACCCAGTACTTC. Complete variable domain (other parts from reference TRBV19 and TRBJ2-5): DGGITQSPKYLFRKEGQNVTLSCEQNLNHDAMYWYRQDPGQGLRLIYYSQIVNDFQKGDIAEGYSVSREKKESFPLTVTSAQKNPTAFYLCASRGGETQYFGPGTRLLVL.

The chain uses TRBV2 and TRBJ2-7; TRBD1 agrees at 8 bases. The length of the CDR3 is 16 residues. With 4 bases clipped from V and 0 bases from J, the junction kept 8 bases outside the gene matches. Germline V lookup: CDR1 SNHLY, CDR2 FYNNEI. DNA for the CDR3: TGTGCCAGCAGTGGAGTTTGGGACAGGTTCTCCTACGAGCAGTACTTC. This sequence encodes CASSGVWDRFSYEQYF.

V and J are TRBV28 and TRBJ1-3; no definite D call. Trimming cost V 6 bases and J 0 bases, with 18 bases left between them. The CDR3 extends over 17 amino acids. Germline V gene lookup returns CDR1 MDHEN and CDR2 SYDVKM. The DNA of the CDR3 is TGTGCCAGCAGCCTTACCCCGGGTCGGGGCTCTGGAAACACCATATATTTT. Translated: CASSLTPGRGSGNTIYF. Combining the CDR3 with reference TRBV28 and TRBJ1-3 gives the whole variable domain DVKVTQSSRYLVKRTGEKVFLECVQDMDHENMFWYRQDPGLGLRLIYFSYDVKMKEKGDIPEGYSVSREKKERFSLILESASTNQTSMYLCASSLTPGRGSGNTIYFGEGSWLTVV.

The chain links TRBV5-6 to TRBJ2-7, with 8 nucleotides matching TRBD1. J gave up 2 bases and V 4 bases, and 8 bases lay outside the gene matches. Germline CDR1 and CDR2: SGHDT and YYEEEE. The CDR3 spans 15 residues. CDR3 coding DNA: TGTGCCAGCAGCCCGGGGGACAGGTTTCCCTACGAGCAGTACTTC. Its translation is CASSPGDRFPYEQYF.

The chain couples TRBV11-2 to TRBJ2-1; the D is unclear. Trimming took 5 bases from V and 5 from J, leaving 16 bases between them. The CDR3 contains 15 residues. Germline V gene sequence: CDR1 SGHAT, CDR2 FQNNGV. For the CDR3, the DNA is TGTGCCAGCAGCCCTGTCCCTGGCCTCCACAATGAGCAGTTCTTC. Translated, it gives CASSPVPGLHNEQFF.

This clone is a singleton in its sample. The rearrangement joins TRBV30 to TRBJ2-1; a possible D gene is TRBD2 (6 bases). Trimming removed 4 bases from V and 1 base from J, with 11 bases in between. Germline V gives CDR1 GTSNPN, CDR2 SVGIG (reference sequence). The CDR3 is 14 amino acids. Written as DNA, the CDR3 is TGTGCCTGGACCCGGGACTCATCCTACAATGAGCAGTTCTTC. It encodes CAWTRDSSYNEQFF.

The rearrangement uses TRBV4-2 and TRBJ1-4; D is ambiguous. Germline CDR1 LGHNA, CDR2 YNFKEQ. This CDR3 has 16 residues. V lost 4 bases and J 7 bases, leaving 19 bases between the germline ends. CDR3 sequence reads: CASSRKSASGSEKLFF. In nucleotides, the CDR3 is TGTGCCAGCAGCCGTAAGAGCGCCTCGGGAAGTGAAAAACTGTTTTTT.

The rearrangement links TRBV5-1 to TRBJ2-5; no clear D gene. This CDR3 contains 14 residues. The germline V gene has CDR1 SGHRS and CDR2 YFSETQ. Between the trimmed V and J ends, which lost 0 bases and 5 bases, there was a span of 11 bases. The chain's CDR3 is CASSLGVPRETQYF. CDR3 nucleotide sequence: TGCGCCAGCAGCTTGGGAGTCCCCAGGGAGACCCAGTACTTC.

This rearrangement joins TRBV28 to TRBJ2-7; TRBD1 aligns across 12 bases. CDR3 length: 15 amino acids. CDR1 is MDHEN, CDR2 SYDVKM, per germline. Trimming cost V 5 bases and J 5 bases; bases outside gene matches: 7. CDR3 protein: CASSPRDRGLHEQYF. CDR3 DNA: TGTGCCAGCAGTCCCCGGGACAGGGGGCTCCACGAGCAGTACTTC. Combining the CDR3 with reference TRBV28 and TRBJ2-7 gives the whole variable domain DVKVTQSSRYLVKRTGEKVFLECVQDMDHENMFWYRQDPGLGLRLIYFSYDVKMKEKGDIPEGYSVSREKKERFSLILESASTNQTSMYLCASSPRDRGLHEQYFGPGTRLTVT.

The rearrangement joins TRBV2 to TRBJ1-5; 12 bases are shared with TRBD1. V shed 5 bases and J 2 bases; nucleotides not matched to a gene: 7. This CDR3 contains 17 residues. Germline V gives CDR1 SNHLY, CDR2 FYNNEI. The CDR3 DNA reads TGTGCCAGCAGTCCCGGGACAGGGGGCGCGGGCAATCAGCCCCAGCATTTT. This encodes CASSPGTGGAGNQPQHF.

This clone has just one count. V is TRBV5-1 and J is TRBJ2-4, with TRBD2 as a possible D gene (6 bases). V lost 0 bases and J 5 bases, leaving 15 bases between the germline ends. The CDR3 is made up of 16 amino acids. In germline, CDR1 is SGHRS, CDR2 YFSETQ. CDR3 sequence reads: CASSLEVGGSENIQYF. In nucleotides, the CDR3 is TGCGCCAGCAGCTTGGAGGTGGGGGGTTCTGAAAACATTCAGTACTTC.

The V and J genes are TRBV10-3 and TRBJ1-2; no reliable D call. V dropped 11 bases and J dropped 8 bases, with 21 bases sitting between them. This CDR3 spans 13 amino acids. Germline V CDR1 and CDR2: ENHRY, SYGVKD. CDR3 in amino acids: CAVTPLERGGYTF. For the CDR3, the DNA is TGTGCCGTCACGCCCCTGGAACGAGGAGGCTACACCTTC.

The chain uses TRBV7-3 and TRBJ1-5; D unresolved. CDR1 and CDR2 from the germline V gene are SGHTA and FQGTGA. The CDR3 loop spans 13 amino acids. V lost 6 bases to trimming and J lost 3 bases, with 9 bases between them. The CDR3: CASSPQVNQPQHF. The CDR3 DNA reads TGTGCCAGCAGTCCCCAGGTCAATCAGCCCCAGCATTTT.

This clone was observed a handful of times. The chain recombines TRBV27 with TRBJ1-2; 7 positions match TRBD1. The CDR3 has 15 residues. Germline CDR1 MNHEY, CDR2 SMNVEV (reference sequence). V trimming: 3 bases; J trimming: 3 bases; junction bases outside the gene matches: 7. CDR3 region: CASSFGGRGDYGYTF. DNA for the CDR3: TGTGCCAGCAGTTTTGGGGGCAGGGGGGACTATGGCTACACCTTC.

The chain joins TRBV29-1 to TRBJ2-3, with D possibly matching TRBD1 (6 bases). V lost 2 bases and J lost 5, with 17 bases in between. The CDR3 runs 15 residues. Germline V lookup: CDR1 SQVTM, CDR2 ANQGSEA. CDR3 nucleotides: TGCAGCGTTGAAAGTTCAGGGGCCCGCGGAGATACGCAGTATTTT. Translation: CSVESSGARGDTQYF.

V is TRBV5-1 and J is TRBJ1-2, with a weak D call TRBD1 (5 bases). The ends were cut back, 0 bases at V and 7 bases at J, with 13 bases in the middle. The CDR3 has 14 residues. Germline CDR1 SGHRS, CDR2 YFSETQ. Written as DNA, the CDR3 is TGCGCCAGCAGCTTGGACAAAGGGGCTAGTGGCTACACCTTC. Amino acid sequence: CASSLDKGASGYTF.

V is TRBV7-9 and J is TRBJ1-1, with D perhaps TRBD1 (5 bases). The germline V gene has CDR1 SEHNR and CDR2 FQNEAQ (reference sequence). This CDR3 contains 13 residues. The CDR3 bases are TGTGTCGCCGCGGATGGGGCGTGGACTGAAGCTTTCTTT. Residues: CVAADGAWTEAFF.

V is TRBV5-1 and J is TRBJ2-5, with D maybe TRBD1 (6 bases). CDR1 and CDR2 (germline): SGHRS, YFSETQ. The length of the CDR3 is 14 residues. The germline V and J ends were trimmed by 4 bases and 0 bases, with 10 bases remaining between them. DNA of the CDR3: TGCGCCAGCAGCACTCCAGGGGACCAAGAGACCCAGTACTTC. Residues: CASSTPGDQETQYF.

The rearrangement uses TRBV30 and TRBJ2-7, with no clear D. Germline V gene lookup returns CDR1 GTSNPN and CDR2 SVGIG (reference sequence). The CDR3 totals 14 residues. V was clipped by 2 bases and J by 3 bases, with 14 bases between them. The CDR3 nucleotides are TGTGCCTGGAGTATCCCGCCAGGTGACTACGAGCAGTACTTC. Protein sequence: CAWSIPPGDYEQYF.

The rearrangement links TRBV18 to TRBJ1-5; D call uncertain. V was trimmed by 2 bases and J by 1 base, leaving 9 bases between them. The CDR3 runs 15 residues. CDR1 is KGHSH, CDR2 LQKENI, per germline. CDR3 protein: CASSPASESNQPQHF. CDR3 DNA: TGTGCCAGCTCACCAGCTTCCGAGAGCAATCAGCCCCAGCATTTT.

This chain uses TRBV2 with TRBJ2-1, with 8 positions matching TRBD1. The CDR3 has 12 residues. CDR1 is SNHLY, CDR2 FYNNEI, per germline. J was trimmed by 13 bases and V by 4 bases; bases with no gene match: 6. The CDR3 sequence is CASSAYRGEQFF. CDR3 coding DNA: TGTGCCAGCAGTGCCTACAGGGGGGAACAGTTCTTC. Combining the CDR3 with reference TRBV2 and TRBJ2-1 gives the whole variable domain EPEVTQTPSHQVTQMGQEVILRCVPISNHLYFYWYRQILGQKVEFLVSFYNNEISEKSEIFDDQFSVERPDGSNFTLKIRSTKLEDSAMYFCASSAYRGEQFFGPGTRLTVL.

The V call is TRBV2, the J call TRBJ2-2; 9 bases are shared with TRBD2. Losses at the gene ends were 7 bases for V and 1 base for J; bases not matched to a gene: 4. The length of the CDR3 is 15 residues. From germline, CDR1 is SNHLY and CDR2 FYNNEI. The CDR3 nucleotides read TGTGCCAGCACCGCGACTAGCGGGAACACCGGGGAGCTGTTTTTT. This translates into CASTATSGNTGELFF.

V and J are TRBV27 and TRBJ2-7; TRBD2 is a possible D gene (6 bases). The germline V gene has CDR1 MNHEY and CDR2 SMNVEV (reference sequence). This CDR3 contains 15 residues. Trimming took off 4 bases at V and 5 bases at J, with 18 bases between the two ends. The CDR3 reads CASSYGVGAGHEQYF. The DNA for the CDR3 is TGTGCCAGCAGTTATGGAGTGGGAGCGGGCCACGAGCAGTACTTC.

V and J are TRBV15 and TRBJ2-7; D remains unclear. The CDR3 extends over 14 amino acids. Deletions cut 2 bases from V and 7 bases from J, with 15 bases between. Germline values: CDR1 LNHNV, CDR2 YYDKDF (reference sequence). The CDR3 protein is CATSRSDTGSEQYF. The CDR3 nucleotides read TGTGCCACCAGCAGATCCGATACCGGGTCAGAGCAGTACTTC.

The V gene is TRBV4-1, the J gene TRBJ2-5, with unresolved D. This CDR3 comprises 14 residues. V lost 1 base to trimming and J lost 0 bases, with 6 bases between them. Per germline, CDR1 MGHRA and CDR2 YSYEKL. The CDR3 DNA follows: TGCGCCAGCAGCCAAGCTAAGTACCAAGAGACCCAGTACTTC. This sequence encodes CASSQAKYQETQYF.